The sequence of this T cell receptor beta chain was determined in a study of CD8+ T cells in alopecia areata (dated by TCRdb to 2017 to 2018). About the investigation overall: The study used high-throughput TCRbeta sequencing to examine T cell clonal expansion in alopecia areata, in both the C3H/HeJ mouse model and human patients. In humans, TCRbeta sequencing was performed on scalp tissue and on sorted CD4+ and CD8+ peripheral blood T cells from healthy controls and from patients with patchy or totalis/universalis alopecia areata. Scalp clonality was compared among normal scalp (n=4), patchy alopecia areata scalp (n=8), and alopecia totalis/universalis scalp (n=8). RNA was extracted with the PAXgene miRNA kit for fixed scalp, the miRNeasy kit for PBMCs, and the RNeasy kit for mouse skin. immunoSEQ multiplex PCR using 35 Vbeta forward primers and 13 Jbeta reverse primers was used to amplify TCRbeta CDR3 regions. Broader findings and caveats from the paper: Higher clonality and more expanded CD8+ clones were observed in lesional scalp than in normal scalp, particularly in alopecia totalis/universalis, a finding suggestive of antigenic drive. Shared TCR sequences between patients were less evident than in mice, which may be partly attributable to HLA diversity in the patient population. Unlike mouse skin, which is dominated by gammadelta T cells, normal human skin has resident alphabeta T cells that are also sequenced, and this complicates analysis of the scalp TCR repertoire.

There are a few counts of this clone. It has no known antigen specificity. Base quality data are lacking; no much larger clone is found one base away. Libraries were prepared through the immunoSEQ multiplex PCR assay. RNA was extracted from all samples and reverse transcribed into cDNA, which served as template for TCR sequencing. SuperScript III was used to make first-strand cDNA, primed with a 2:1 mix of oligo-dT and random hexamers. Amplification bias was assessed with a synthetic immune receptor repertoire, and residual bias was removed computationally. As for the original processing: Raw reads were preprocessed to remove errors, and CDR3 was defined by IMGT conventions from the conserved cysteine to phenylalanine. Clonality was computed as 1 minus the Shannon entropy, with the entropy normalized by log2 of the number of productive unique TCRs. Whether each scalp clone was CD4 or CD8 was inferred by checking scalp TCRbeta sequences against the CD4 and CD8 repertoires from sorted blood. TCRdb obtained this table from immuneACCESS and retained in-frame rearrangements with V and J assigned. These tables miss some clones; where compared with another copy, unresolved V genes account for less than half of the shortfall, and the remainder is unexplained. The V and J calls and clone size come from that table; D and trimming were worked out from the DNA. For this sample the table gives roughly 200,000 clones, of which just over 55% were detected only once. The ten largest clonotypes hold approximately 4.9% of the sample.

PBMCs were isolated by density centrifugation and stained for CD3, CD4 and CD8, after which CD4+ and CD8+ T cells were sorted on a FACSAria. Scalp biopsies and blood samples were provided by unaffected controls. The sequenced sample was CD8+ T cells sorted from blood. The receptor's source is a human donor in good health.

CDR3 protein: CASSLGVPYEQYF. The nucleotide sequence reads as follows: TGTGCCAGCAGCTTAGGTGTTCCCTACGAGCAGTACTTC. The chain links TRBV7-9 with TRBJ2-7, with no confident D gene call. The CDR3 numbers 13 residues from cysteine through phenylalanine. Left in the record is the CDR3 DNA by itself, 39 bases read in frame from the first base. The trim is 1 base for V and 2 bases for J, with a gap of 6 bases between the germline ends. CDR1 and CDR2 are read off the germline V gene (reference sequence) as SEHNR and FQNEAQ.